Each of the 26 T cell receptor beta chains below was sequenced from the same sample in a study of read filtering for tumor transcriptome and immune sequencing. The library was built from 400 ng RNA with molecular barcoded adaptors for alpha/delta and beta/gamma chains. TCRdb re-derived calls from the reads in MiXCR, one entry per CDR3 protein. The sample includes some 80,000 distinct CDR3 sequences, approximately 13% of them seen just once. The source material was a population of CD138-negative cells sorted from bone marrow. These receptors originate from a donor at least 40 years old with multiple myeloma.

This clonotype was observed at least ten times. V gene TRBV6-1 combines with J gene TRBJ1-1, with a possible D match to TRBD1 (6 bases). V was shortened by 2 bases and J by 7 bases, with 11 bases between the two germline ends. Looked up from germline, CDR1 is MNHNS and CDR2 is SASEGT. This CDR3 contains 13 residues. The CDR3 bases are TGTGCCAGCAGTGAACGGACGACAGGTGAAGCTTTCTTT. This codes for CASSERTTGEAFF.

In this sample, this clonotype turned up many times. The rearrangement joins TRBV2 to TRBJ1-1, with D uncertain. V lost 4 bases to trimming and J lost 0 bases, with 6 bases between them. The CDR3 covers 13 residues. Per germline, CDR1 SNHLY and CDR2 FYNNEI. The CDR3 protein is CASSVAVNTEAFF. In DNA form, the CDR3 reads TGTGCCAGCAGTGTCGCGGTGAACACTGAAGCTTTCTTT. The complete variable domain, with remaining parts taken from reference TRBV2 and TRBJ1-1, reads EPEVTQTPSHQVTQMGQEVILRCVPISNHLYFYWYRQILGQKVEFLVSFYNNEISEKSEIFDDQFSVERPDGSNFTLKIRSTKLEDSAMYFCASSVAVNTEAFFGQGTRLTVV.

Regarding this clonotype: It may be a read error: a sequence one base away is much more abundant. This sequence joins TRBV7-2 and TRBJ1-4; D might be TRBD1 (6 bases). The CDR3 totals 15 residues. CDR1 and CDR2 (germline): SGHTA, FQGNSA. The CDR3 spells CASSPRSGRTDTPYF. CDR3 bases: TGTGCCAGCAGCCCCCGGAGTGGGAGGACAGATACGCCGTATTTT. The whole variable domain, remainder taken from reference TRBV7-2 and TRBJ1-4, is GAGVSQSPSNKVTEKGKDVELRCDPISGHTALYWYRQSLGQGLEFLIYFQGNSAPDKSGLPSDRFSAERTGGSVSTLTIQRTQQEDSAVYLCASSPRSGRTDTPYFGSGTQLSVL.

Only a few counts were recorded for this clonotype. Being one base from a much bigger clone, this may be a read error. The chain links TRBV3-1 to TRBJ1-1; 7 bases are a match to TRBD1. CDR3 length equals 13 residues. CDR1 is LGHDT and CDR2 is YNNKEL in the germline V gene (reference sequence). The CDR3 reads CTSSPRGGTEAFF. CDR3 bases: TGTACCAGCAGCCCCAGGGGGGGGACTGAAGCTTTCTTT. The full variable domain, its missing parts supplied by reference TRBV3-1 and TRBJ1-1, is DTAVSQTPKYLVTQMGNDKSIKCEQNLGHDTMYWYKQDSKKFLKIMFSYNNKELIINETVPNRFSPKSPDKAHLNLHINSLELGDSAVYFCTSSPRGGTEAFFGQGTRLTVV.

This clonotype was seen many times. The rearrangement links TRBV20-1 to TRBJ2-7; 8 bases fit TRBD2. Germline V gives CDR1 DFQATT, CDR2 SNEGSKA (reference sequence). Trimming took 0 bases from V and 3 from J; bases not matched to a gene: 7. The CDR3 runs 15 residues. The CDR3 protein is CSARDRTSSHYEQYF. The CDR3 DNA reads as TGCAGTGCTAGAGATAGGACTAGCTCACACTACGAGCAGTACTTC.

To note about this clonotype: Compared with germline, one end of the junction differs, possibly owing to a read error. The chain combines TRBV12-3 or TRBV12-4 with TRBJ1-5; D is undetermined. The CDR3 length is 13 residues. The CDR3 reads CANSWDSNQPQHF. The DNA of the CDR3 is TGTGCCAACAGTTGGGATAGCAATCAGCCCCAGCATTTT.

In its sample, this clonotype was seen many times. The CDR3 spells CASSLDSSGRNEQYF. CDR3 coding DNA: TGTGCCAGCAGCTTAGACTCCTCCGGACGGAACGAGCAGTACTTC. The rearrangement links TRBV7-9 to TRBJ2-7; no clear D. CDR3 length: 15 amino acids. Per germline, CDR1 SEHNR and CDR2 FQNEAQ (reference sequence). Trimming removed 1 base from V and 5 bases from J, with 15 bases in between.

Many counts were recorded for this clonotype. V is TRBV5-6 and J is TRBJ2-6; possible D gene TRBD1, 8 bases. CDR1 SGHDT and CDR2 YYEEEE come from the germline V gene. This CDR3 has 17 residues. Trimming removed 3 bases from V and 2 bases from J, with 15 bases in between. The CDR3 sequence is CASSYRGGFPGANVLTF. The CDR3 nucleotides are TGTGCCAGCAGCTACAGGGGGGGCTTCCCTGGGGCCAACGTCCTGACTTTC.

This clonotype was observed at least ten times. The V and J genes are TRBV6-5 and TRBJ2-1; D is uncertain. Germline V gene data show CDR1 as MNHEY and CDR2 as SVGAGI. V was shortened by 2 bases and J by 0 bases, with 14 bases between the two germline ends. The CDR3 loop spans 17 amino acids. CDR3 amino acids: CASSYLSRQSSYNEQFF. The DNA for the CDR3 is TGTGCCAGCAGTTACCTGTCTCGGCAGTCCTCCTACAATGAGCAGTTCTTC.

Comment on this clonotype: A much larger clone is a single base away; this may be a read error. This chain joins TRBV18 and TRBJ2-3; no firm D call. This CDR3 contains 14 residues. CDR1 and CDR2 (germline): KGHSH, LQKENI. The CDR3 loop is CASSPPSITDTLYF. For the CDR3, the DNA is TGTGCCAGCTCACCACCTAGCATCACAGATACGCTGTATTTT.

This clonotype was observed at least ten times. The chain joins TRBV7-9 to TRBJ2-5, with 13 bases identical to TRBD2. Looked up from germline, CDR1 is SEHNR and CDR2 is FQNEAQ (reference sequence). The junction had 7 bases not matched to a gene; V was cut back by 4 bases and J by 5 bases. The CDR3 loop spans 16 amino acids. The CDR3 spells CASSSLAGGPMETQYF. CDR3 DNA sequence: TGTGCCAGCAGCTCACTAGCGGGAGGGCCGATGGAGACCCAGTACTTC.

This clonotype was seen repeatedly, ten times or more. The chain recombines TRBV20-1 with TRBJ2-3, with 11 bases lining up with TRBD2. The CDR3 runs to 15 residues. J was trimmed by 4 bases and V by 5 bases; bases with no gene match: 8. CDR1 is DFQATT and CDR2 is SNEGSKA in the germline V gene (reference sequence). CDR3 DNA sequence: TGCAGTGCTCAACGACTAGCGGGATCCGCAGATACGCAGTATTTT. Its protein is CSAQRLAGSADTQYF.

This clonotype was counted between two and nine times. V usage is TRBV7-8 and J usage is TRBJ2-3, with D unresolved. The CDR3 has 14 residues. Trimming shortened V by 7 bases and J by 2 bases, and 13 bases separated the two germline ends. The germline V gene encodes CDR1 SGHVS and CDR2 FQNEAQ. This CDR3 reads CASKKGSLTDTQYF. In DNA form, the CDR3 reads TGTGCCAGCAAGAAGGGCAGCCTCACAGATACGCAGTATTTT.

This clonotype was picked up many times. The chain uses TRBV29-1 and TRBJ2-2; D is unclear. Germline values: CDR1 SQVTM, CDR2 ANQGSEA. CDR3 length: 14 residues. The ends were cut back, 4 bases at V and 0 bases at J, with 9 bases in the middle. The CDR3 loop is CSVASDSNTGELFF. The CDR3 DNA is TGCAGCGTTGCCAGCGACTCGAACACCGGGGAGCTGTTTTTT.

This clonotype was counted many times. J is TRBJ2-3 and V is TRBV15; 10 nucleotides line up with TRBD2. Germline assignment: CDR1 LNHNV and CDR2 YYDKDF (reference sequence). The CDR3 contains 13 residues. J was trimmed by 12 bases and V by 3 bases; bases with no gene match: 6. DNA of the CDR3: TGTGCCACCAGCAGTCTAGCGGGGGAGCCCCAGTATTTT. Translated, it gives CATSSLAGEPQYF.

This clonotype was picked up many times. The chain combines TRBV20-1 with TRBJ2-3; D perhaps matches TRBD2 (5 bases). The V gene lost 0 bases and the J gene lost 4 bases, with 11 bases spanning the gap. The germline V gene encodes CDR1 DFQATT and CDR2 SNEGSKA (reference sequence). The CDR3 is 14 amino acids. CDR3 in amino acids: CSAREWERADTQYF. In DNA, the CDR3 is TGCAGTGCTAGAGAGTGGGAGAGGGCAGATACGCAGTATTTT.

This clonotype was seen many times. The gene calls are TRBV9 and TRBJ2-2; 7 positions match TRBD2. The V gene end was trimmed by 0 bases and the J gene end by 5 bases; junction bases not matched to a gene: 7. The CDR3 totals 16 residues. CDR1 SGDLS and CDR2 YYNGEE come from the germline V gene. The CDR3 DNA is TGTGCCAGCAGCGTAGATCCGGGAGGCAGAACCGGGGAGCTGTTTTTT. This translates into CASSVDPGGRTGELFF.

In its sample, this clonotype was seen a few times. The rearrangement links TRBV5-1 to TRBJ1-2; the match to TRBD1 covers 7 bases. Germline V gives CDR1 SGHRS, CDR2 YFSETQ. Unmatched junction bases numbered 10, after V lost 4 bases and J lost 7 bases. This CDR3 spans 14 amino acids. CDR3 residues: CASSILGTEGGYTF. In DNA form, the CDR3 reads TGCGCCAGCAGCATACTGGGGACAGAAGGTGGCTACACCTTC.

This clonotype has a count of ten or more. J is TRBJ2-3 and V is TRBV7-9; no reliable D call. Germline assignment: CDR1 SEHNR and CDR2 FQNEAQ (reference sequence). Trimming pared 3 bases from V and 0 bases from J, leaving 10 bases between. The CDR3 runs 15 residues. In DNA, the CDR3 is TGTGCCAGCAGCTTTTGGGTCCAAAGCACAGATACGCAGTATTTT. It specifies CASSFWVQSTDTQYF.

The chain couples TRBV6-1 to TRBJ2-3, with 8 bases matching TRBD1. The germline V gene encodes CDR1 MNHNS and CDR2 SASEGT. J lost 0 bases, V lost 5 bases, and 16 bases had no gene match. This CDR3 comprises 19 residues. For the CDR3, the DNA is TGTGCCAGCAGTTACCCTTCGAAAAGGGACAGGACTAGCACAGATACGCAGTATTTT. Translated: CASSYPSKRDRTSTDTQYF.

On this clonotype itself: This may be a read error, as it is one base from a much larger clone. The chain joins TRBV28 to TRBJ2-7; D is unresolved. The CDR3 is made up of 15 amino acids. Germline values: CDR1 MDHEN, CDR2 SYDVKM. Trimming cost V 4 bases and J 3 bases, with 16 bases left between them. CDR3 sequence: CASSSSSLLGYEQYF. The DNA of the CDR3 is TGTGCCAGCAGTTCATCCTCACTGTTGGGCTACGAGCAGTACTTC.

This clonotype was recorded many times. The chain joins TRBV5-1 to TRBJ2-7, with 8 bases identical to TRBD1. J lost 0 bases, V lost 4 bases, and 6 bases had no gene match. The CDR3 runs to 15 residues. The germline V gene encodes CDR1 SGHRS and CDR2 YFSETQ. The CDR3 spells CASSRGQGSSYEQYF. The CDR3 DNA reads TGCGCCAGCAGCCGCGGACAGGGCAGCTCCTACGAGCAGTACTTC.

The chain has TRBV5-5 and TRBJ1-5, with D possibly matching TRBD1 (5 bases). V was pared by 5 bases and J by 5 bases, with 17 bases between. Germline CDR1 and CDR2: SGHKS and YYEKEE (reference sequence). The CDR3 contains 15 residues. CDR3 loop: CASRATRQGDQPQHF. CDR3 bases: TGTGCCAGCAGGGCTACTCGGCAGGGCGATCAGCCCCAGCATTTT.

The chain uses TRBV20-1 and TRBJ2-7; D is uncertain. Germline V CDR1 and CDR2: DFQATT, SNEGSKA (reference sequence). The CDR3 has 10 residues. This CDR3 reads CSAVVQANYF. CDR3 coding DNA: TGCAGCGCTGTAGTTCAGGCCAACTACTTC.

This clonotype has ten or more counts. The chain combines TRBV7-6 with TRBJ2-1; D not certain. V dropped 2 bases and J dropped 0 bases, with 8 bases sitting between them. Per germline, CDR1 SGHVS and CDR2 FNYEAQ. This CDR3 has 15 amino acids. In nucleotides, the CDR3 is TGTGCCAGCAGCTTATGGGGAAACTCCTACAATGAGCAGTTCTTC. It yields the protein CASSLWGNSYNEQFF.

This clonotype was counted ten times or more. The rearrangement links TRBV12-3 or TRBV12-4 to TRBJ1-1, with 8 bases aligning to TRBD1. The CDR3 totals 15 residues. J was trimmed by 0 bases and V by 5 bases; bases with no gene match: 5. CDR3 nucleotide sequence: TGTGCCAGCAGTATACAGGGGGGGATGAACACTGAAGCTTTCTTT. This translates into CASSIQGGMNTEAFF.